These 20 T cell receptor beta chains were sequenced from one sample in a study of cytomegalovirus exposure and HLA in healthy donors. PCR amplification relied on 60 Vbeta primers (plus 13 Jbeta primers). Assay used: immunoSEQ multiplex PCR; TCRdb lists only in-frame clones, some missing. The sample yields around 160,000 clones, 79% seen once. Sequenced: PBMCs. Source of these receptors: a woman between 40 and 50 years old in good health and CMV-seropositive.

The CDR3 here is CASSPLTGDPETQYF. In DNA form, the CDR3 reads TGTGCCAGCTCACCACTAACAGGGGACCCAGAGACCCAGTACTTC. The chain links TRBV18 to TRBJ2-5; 7 nucleotides line up with TRBD1. Trimming cost V 1 base and J 4 bases; bases outside gene matches: 6. In germline, CDR1 is KGHSH, CDR2 LQKENI. This CDR3 spans 15 amino acids.

To note about this clone: Distinct nucleotide sequences in the sample also encode this CDR3. The V and J genes are TRBV9 and TRBJ2-5, with TRBD1 as a possible D gene (6 bases). Germline CDR1 and CDR2: SGDLS and YYNGEE. V was clipped by 1 base and J by 2 bases, with 6 bases between them. The CDR3 runs 13 residues. CDR3 amino acids: CASSVTGQETQYF. The CDR3 coding sequence is TGTGCCAGCAGCGTAACAGGGCAAGAGACCCAGTACTTC.

This clone is a singleton in its sample. The chain combines TRBV9 with TRBJ1-4; no clear D gene. The CDR3 length is 16 residues. The V and J ends lost 0 bases and 0 bases respectively, with 9 bases between them. CDR1 is SGDLS, CDR2 YYNGEE, per germline. CDR3 residues: CASSVGLIATNEKLFF. CDR3 DNA sequence: TGTGCCAGCAGCGTAGGCTTGATAGCAACTAATGAAAAACTGTTTTTT.

V gene TRBV19 combines with J gene TRBJ1-1, with 7 bases that match TRBD1. Germline CDR1 is LNHDA and CDR2 is SQIVND (reference sequence). The ends lost 8 bases at V and 1 base at J; junction bases unmatched: 4. The CDR3 length is 13 residues. The CDR3: CASPDRSNTEAFF. The CDR3, as DNA: TGTGCCAGTCCGGACAGGTCGAACACTGAAGCTTTCTTT.

The V gene is TRBV18, the J gene TRBJ2-5; no reliable D call. Germline assignment: CDR1 KGHSH and CDR2 LQKENI. The CDR3 runs 13 residues. V was clipped by 4 bases and J by 5 bases, with 11 bases between them. CDR3 loop: CASSLTAAETQYF. CDR3 nucleotide sequence: TGTGCCAGCTCACTCACGGCGGCGGAGACCCAGTACTTC.

This sequence joins TRBV18 and TRBJ1-2; TRBD1 matches 7 bases. CDR1 is KGHSH, CDR2 LQKENI, per germline. This CDR3 contains 14 residues. Losses at the gene ends were 2 bases for V and 7 bases for J; bases not matched to a gene: 7. CDR3 in DNA: TGTGCCAGCTCACCAAGACAGGGACGATCTGGCTACACCTTC. Translated: CASSPRQGRSGYTF. Full variable domain (remainder filled in from reference TRBV18 and TRBJ1-2): NAGVMQNPRHLVRRRGQEARLRCSPMKGHSHVYWYRQLPEEGLKFMVYLQKENIIDESGMPKERFSAEFPKEGPSILRIQQVVRGDSAAYFCASSPRQGRSGYTFGSGTRLTVV.

The CDR3 nucleotides are TGTGCCAGCAGCTGGGACAGGGGTGAAGAGACCCAGTACTTC. This codes for CASSWDRGEETQYF. The chain uses TRBV7-9 and TRBJ2-5; 10 bases map to TRBD1. This CDR3 region has 14 residues. Germline lookup yields CDR1 SEHNR and CDR2 FQNEAQ (reference sequence). The V segment lost 4 bases and the J segment 3 bases; nucleotides outside the gene matches: 2. Using reference TRBV7-9 and TRBJ2-5 for the parts outside the CDR3, the full variable domain is DTGVSQNPRHKITKRGQNVTFRCDPISEHNRLYWYRQTLGQGPEFLTYFQNEAQLEKSRLLSDRFSAERPKGSFSTLEIQRTEQGDSAMYLCASSWDRGEETQYFGPGTRLLVL.

This sequence joins TRBV18 and TRBJ2-7, with D maybe TRBD2 (6 bases). CDR1 and CDR2 from the germline V gene are KGHSH and LQKENI. The ends were cut back, 0 bases at V and 2 bases at J, with 11 bases in the middle. The CDR3 is 15 amino acids. CDR3 DNA: TGTGCCAGCTCACCACCGGGACTTCCCACCTACGAGCAGTACTTC. Translating gives CASSPPGLPTYEQYF. Drawing the rest from reference TRBV18 and TRBJ2-7, the complete variable domain is NAGVMQNPRHLVRRRGQEARLRCSPMKGHSHVYWYRQLPEEGLKFMVYLQKENIIDESGMPKERFSAEFPKEGPSILRIQQVVRGDSAAYFCASSPPGLPTYEQYFGPGTRLTVT.

The chain uses TRBV5-1 and TRBJ2-3, with D possibly TRBD1 on 5 matching bases. Trimming took off 2 bases at V and 0 bases at J, with 16 bases between the two ends. The CDR3 has 17 residues. Germline V gene sequence: CDR1 SGHRS, CDR2 YFSETQ. The CDR3 DNA is TGCGCCAGCAGCTTTTCGTCAACAGGTCGTAGCACAGATACGCAGTATTTT. Its protein product is CASSFSSTGRSTDTQYF.

J is TRBJ1-5 and V is TRBV4-1; no reliable D call. The CDR3 runs to 15 residues. Trimming left V 1 base short and J 3 bases short, with 10 bases between. The germline V gene encodes CDR1 MGHRA and CDR2 YSYEKL. CDR3 region: CASSQGEYNNQPQHF. CDR3 DNA sequence: TGCGCCAGCAGCCAAGGGGAGTATAACAATCAGCCCCAGCATTTT.

The chain joins TRBV2 to TRBJ1-2, with D possibly matching TRBD1 (5 bases). This CDR3 is built from 14 residues. CDR1 and CDR2 from the germline V gene are SNHLY and FYNNEI. V gave up 6 bases and J gave up 4 bases, with 15 bases separating them. The CDR3 sequence is CASRRQFLSYGYTF. CDR3 nucleotide sequence: TGTGCCAGCAGGCGACAGTTTCTGAGCTATGGCTACACCTTC. Based on the CDR3 plus reference TRBV2 and TRBJ1-2, the full variable domain is EPEVTQTPSHQVTQMGQEVILRCVPISNHLYFYWYRQILGQKVEFLVSFYNNEISEKSEIFDDQFSVERPDGSNFTLKIRSTKLEDSAMYFCASRRQFLSYGYTFGSGTRLTVV.

This clone has just one count. The chain has TRBV6-5 and TRBJ1-5, with a tentative D call TRBD1 (6 bases). Germline assignment: CDR1 MNHEY and CDR2 SVGAGI. V was cut by 5 bases and J by 6 bases, with 14 bases left in between. The CDR3 has 14 residues. The CDR3 is CASSAGVIGQPQHF. CDR3 nucleotide sequence: TGTGCCAGCAGTGCAGGGGTAATCGGTCAGCCCCAGCATTTT.

This clone was picked up a small number of times. The chain recombines TRBV9 with TRBJ2-5, with 9 bases matching TRBD1. The DNA end is a closer match to TRBJ2-7, so the J assignment may be wrong. The germline V gene has CDR1 SGDLS and CDR2 YYNGEE. The CDR3 totals 14 residues. The CDR3 loop reads CASSPGTGTYEQYF. CDR3 bases: TGTGCCAGCAGCCCAGGGACAGGGACCTACGAGCAGTACTTC.

The chain combines TRBV11-2 with TRBJ1-1; D might be TRBD1 (5 bases). The CDR3 loop spans 12 amino acids. The germline V gene encodes CDR1 SGHAT and CDR2 FQNNGV. V was pared by 5 bases and J by 4 bases, with 8 bases between. CDR3 in DNA: TGTGCCAGCAGCACAGGATTCACTGAAGCTTTCTTT. This translates into CASSTGFTEAFF.

The chain joins TRBV30 to TRBJ2-2; the D gene is possibly TRBD1 (5 bases). CDR1 is GTSNPN, CDR2 SVGIG, per germline (reference sequence). The V end was cut by 8 bases, the J end by 1 base, with 17 bases between. The CDR3 spans 15 residues. The CDR3 sequence: CAGKLQELNTGELFF. The CDR3 DNA sequence: TGTGCCGGTAAATTACAGGAATTGAACACCGGGGAGCTGTTTTTT.

This clone was recorded a few times. The chain couples TRBV10-2 to TRBJ1-1, with 10 bases that match TRBD1. The CDR3 has 15 residues. V dropped 5 bases and J dropped 3; count of bases not matched to a gene: 6. In germline, CDR1 is WSHSY, CDR2 SAAADI. CDR3 loop: CASSSGQGGDTEAFF. The CDR3 bases are TGCGCCAGCAGTTCCGGACAGGGGGGGGACACTGAAGCTTTCTTT.

The J gene is TRBJ2-3, the V gene TRBV18; TRBD2 might be the D (5 bases). Per germline, CDR1 KGHSH and CDR2 LQKENI. V was clipped by 6 bases and J by 6 bases, with 16 bases between them. This CDR3 has 14 amino acids. CDR3 amino acids: CASSALGITDTQYF. The CDR3 coding sequence is TGTGCCAGCTCCGCACTAGGCATTACTGATACGCAGTATTTT.

This chain connects TRBV5-1 to TRBJ2-2; 7 positions match TRBD1. This CDR3 region has 17 residues. Per germline, CDR1 SGHRS and CDR2 YFSETQ. Trimming removed 3 bases from V and 1 base from J; junction bases left unmatched: 9. CDR3 DNA sequence: TGCGCCAGCAGCTATATCCGACAGGGATGGAACACCGGGGAGCTGTTTTTT. It codes for CASSYIRQGWNTGELFF.

The chain recombines TRBV6-1 with TRBJ1-5, with D unresolved. The CDR3 has 17 residues. The germline V and J ends were trimmed by 2 bases and 0 bases, with 14 bases remaining between them. Germline-derived CDR1 and CDR2 are MNHNS and SASEGT. CDR3 sequence (DNA): TGTGCCAGCAGTGAATTTTCCGGGATTAGTAGCAATCAGCCCCAGCATTTT. Translated, it gives CASSEFSGISSNQPQHF.

The V call is TRBV13, the J call TRBJ2-7; D call uncertain. The CDR3 sequence is 13 residues long. Germline V lookup: CDR1 PRHDT, CDR2 FYEKMQ (reference sequence). The V end lost 1 base, the J end lost 1 base, and 5 bases lay between the germline ends. The CDR3 is CASSLAGSYEQYF. In DNA, the CDR3 is TGTGCCAGCAGCTTAGCCGGTTCCTACGAGCAGTACTTC.